This T cell receptor beta chain was sequenced for a study of T cells after yellow fever vaccination (dated by TCRdb to between 2018 and 2020). With respect to the entire study: Libraries from fractions with low cell numbers were prepared with the SMART-Seq v4 Ultra Low Input RNA kit. To track T-cell clones before and after primary and booster YFV17D yellow fever vaccination, bulk TCR alpha and beta repertoires were sequenced longitudinally. Two healthy male donors, one aged 18 to 30 and one aged 30 to 40 years, made up the cohort. Blood was drawn at multiple timepoints before and after primary and secondary immunization, with bulk PBMC replicates and cell subsets isolated. Findings and caveats that apply to the study as a whole: After the booster, most clones that had expanded after primary vaccination were detected again (approximately 97% of CD4 and under 90% of CD8), suggesting broad maintenance of memory. A small fraction of clonotypes showed up in both the CD4 and CD8 compartments, probably as a result of convergent recombination. FACS-sorted repertoires could contain abundant contaminating clonotypes from the bulk population, so computational filtering was required. Only a couple of donors were included in the study, so the extent to which the findings can be generalized is limited. The secondary T-cell response was found to be weaker but faster than the primary response, with a peak reached on day 5 rather than on day 15.

CDR1 is given as MNHEY and CDR2 as SVGEGT, both from the germline V gene. Cut back by 10 bases and 8 bases, the V and J ends lie 17 bases apart. Inclusive of the bounding cysteine and phenylalanine, the CDR3 is 13 residues long. The entry retains the CDR3 DNA only, 39 bases that are in frame from base 1. Remarks on this clonotype: Its antigen is currently not known. Base-call qualities are not available, and no considerably larger clone is one nucleotide away.

The data were produced on an Illumina NovaSeq 6000. TCR cDNA was synthesized by 5'RACE template switching, through which a universal primer site and unique molecular identifiers were introduced. Priming of cDNA synthesis was performed from both the TCR alpha and TCR beta constant segments. Libraries were amplified in two PCR steps, with sample barcodes and sequencing adapters added in the second step. Sequencing of libraries was performed on Illumina HiSeq 2500 (2x100 bp) or NovaSeq (2x150 bp). The source study handled its data this way. Reads were demultiplexed and collapsed into UMI consensus sequences with MIGEC, and V(D)J alignment was performed with MiXCR. Vaccine-responding clonotypes were defined with edgeR using replicate PBMC samples, requiring FDR below 0.01 and a log2 fold change above 5 up to day 15. Bulk clonotypes were assigned CD4 or CD8 identity according to which sequenced CD4 or CD8 repertoire held them at higher abundance. TCRdb trimmed public reads at Q25 via fastp, called clones via MiXCR and kept in-frame beta chains. Records with the same CDR3 protein are collapsed into one entry carrying the most frequent genes and DNA. The V and J calls and clone size are TCRdb's, not the authors'. The sample yields some 240,000 distinct CDR3 sequences; roughly 5.2% were counted once. The biggest ten clones account for under 3.5% of the sample.

This sample's treatment or condition label indicates: live attenuated yellow fever vaccine strain. PBMCs were isolated from peripheral blood using a standard Ficoll-Paque protocol. Dynabeads CD4 and CD8 positive selection kits were used to isolate CD4 and CD8 T-cell fractions. TriZol was used to extract RNA from bulk PBMCs, from CD4 and CD8 fractions, and from dextramer-positive and dextramer-negative fractions. The sequence came from a man between 18 and 29 years old who received the YFV17D yellow fever vaccine. The sequencing here drew on CD4+ T cells sorted from PBMCs, taken on the day of the yellow fever booster vaccination. The sequence is built from TRBV6-2 or TRBV6-3 and TRBJ1-4, with the D gene too uncertain to name. The bases are TGTGCCACAGAATCGAGAGTACGAGAAAAACTGTTTTTT. This encodes CATESRVREKLFF.